This T cell receptor (beta chain) was captured in a study of blood T cell repertoires in COVID-19. Profiled with immunoSEQ multiplex PCR; TCRdb holds only in-frame clones, not every one. The sample comprises about 360,000 clones, 70% to 90% of which are singletons, and 1.3% rests with the top ten. This CDR3 is 15 amino acids long. Looked up from germline, CDR1 is SGHRS and CDR2 is YFSETQ. Trimming stripped 0 bases from V and 8 bases from J, with 14 bases between. The V call is TRBV5-1, the J call TRBJ1-4, with D perhaps TRBD1 (6 bases). This clonotype originated in a man aged 30 to 45 who had recovered from COVID-19. Sequences were obtained from PBMCs or T cells enriched from blood (not recorded which). The CDR3, as DNA: TGCGCCAGCAGCTTGGCAGGGGCAGTAGGCGAAAAACTGTTTTTT. Its protein is CASSLAGAVGEKLFF.